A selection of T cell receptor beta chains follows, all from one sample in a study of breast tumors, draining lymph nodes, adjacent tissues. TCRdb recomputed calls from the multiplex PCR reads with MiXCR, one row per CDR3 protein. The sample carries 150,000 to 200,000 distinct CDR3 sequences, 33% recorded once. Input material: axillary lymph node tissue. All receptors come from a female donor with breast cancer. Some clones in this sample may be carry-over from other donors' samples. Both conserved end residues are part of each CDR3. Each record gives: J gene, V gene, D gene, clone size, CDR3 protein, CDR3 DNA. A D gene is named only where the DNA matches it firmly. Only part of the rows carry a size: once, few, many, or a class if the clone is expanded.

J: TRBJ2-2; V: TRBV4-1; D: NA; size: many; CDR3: CASSLTGNTGELFF; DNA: TGCGCCAGCAGCCTGACTGGAAACACCGGGGAGCTGTTTTTT
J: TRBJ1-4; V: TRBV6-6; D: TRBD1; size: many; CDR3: CASSYTGQGTEGEKLFF; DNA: TGTGCCAGCAGTTATACGGGACAGGGTACGGAGGGCGAAAAACTGTTTTTT
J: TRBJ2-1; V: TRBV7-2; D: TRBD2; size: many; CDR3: CASSEAAGRDEQFF; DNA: TGTGCCAGCAGCGAGGCGGCAGGGAGGGATGAGCAGTTCTTC
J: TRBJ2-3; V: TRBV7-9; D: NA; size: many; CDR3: CASSLVPSRRIIHTQYF; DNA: TGTGCCAGCAGCTTAGTGCCTAGCCGAAGAATAATTCATACGCAGTATTTT
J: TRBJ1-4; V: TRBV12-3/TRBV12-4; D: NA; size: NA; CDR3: CASGFPQDSNNEKLFF; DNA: TGTGCCAGCGGCTTCCCTCAGGACAGTAATAATGAAAAACTGTTTTTT
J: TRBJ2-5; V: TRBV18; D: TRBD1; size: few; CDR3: CASSPDRGTQYF; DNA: TGTGCCAGCTCACCAGACAGGGGGACCCAGTACTTC
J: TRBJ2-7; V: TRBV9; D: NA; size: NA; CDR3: CASSVPLPDEQYF; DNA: TGTGCCAGCAGCGTACCGCTCCCCGACGAGCAGTACTTC
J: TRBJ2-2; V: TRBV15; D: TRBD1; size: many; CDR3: CATSLRFRTGPTNTGELFF; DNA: TGTGCCACCAGCCTACGATTTAGGACAGGGCCCACGAACACCGGGGAGCTGTTTTTT
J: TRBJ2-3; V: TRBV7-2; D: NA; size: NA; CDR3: CASSSPVGERGTGTQYF; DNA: TGTGCCAGCAGCTCCCCAGTAGGGGAACGGGGCACAGGTACGCAGTACTTT
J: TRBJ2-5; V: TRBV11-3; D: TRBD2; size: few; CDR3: CASSLGSGGYQETQYF; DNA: TGTGCCAGCAGCTTAGGAAGCGGGGGATACCAAGAGACCCAGTACTTC
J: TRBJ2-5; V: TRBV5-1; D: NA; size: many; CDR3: CASSLGAGSGETQYF; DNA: TGCGCCAGCAGCTTGGGCGCTGGATCTGGGGAGACCCAGTACTTC
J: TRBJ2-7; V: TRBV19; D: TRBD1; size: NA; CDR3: CASSPGQGWGNYEQYF; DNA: TGTGCCAGTAGTCCGGGACAGGGATGGGGGAACTACGAGCAGTACTTC
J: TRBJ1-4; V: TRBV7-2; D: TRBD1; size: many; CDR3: CASSPSGQGLNEKLFF; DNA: TGTGCCAGCAGCCCTTCCGGACAGGGGCTTAATGAAAAACTGTTTTTT
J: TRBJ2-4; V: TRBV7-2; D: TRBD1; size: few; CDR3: CASSYGTGEIIQYF; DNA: TGTGCCAGCAGCTACGGGACAGGAGAAATTATTCAGTACTTC
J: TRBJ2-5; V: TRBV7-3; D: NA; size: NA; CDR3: CASSPSQNSPLRFGNGTQYF; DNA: NA
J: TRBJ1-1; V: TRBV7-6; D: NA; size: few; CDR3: CASRPTGLGEAFF; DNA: TGTGCCAGCAGACCGACGGGGCTGGGTGAAGCTTTCTTT
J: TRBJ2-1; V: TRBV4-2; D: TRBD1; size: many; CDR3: CASSLEGANEQFF; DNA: TGTGCCAGCAGCCTAGAGGGGGCGAATGAGCAGTTCTTC
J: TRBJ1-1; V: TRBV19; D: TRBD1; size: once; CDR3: CASSTETGRTEAFF; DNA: TGTGCCAGTAGTACCGAGACAGGGAGGACTGAAGCTTTCTTT
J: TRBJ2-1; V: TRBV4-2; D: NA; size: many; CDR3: CASTPYNQQSNEQFF; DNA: TGTGCCAGCACCCCCTATAACCAACAGTCCAATGAGCAGTTCTTC
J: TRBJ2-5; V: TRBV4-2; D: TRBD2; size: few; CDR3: CASSLADLAGGPQETQYF; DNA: TGTGCCAGCAGCCTCGCCGATTTAGCGGGGGGGCCCCAAGAGACCCAGTACTTC
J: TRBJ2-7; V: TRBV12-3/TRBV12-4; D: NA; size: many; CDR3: CASSLPGLGRKQYF; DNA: TGTGCCAGCAGTTTACCCGGCCTAGGACGAAAGCAGTACTTC
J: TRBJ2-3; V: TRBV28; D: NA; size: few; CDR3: CASSLSRQANPSTDTQYF; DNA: TGTGCCAGCAGTTTGTCCCGACAGGCGAACCCTAGCACAGATACGCAGTATTTT
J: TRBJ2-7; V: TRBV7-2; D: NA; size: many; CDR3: CASSLYPNGQQYF; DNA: TGTGCCAGCAGCTTATACCCGAATGGCCAGCAGTACTTC
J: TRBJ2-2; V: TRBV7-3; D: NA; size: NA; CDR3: CASSLSLTSGELFF; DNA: TGTGCCAGCAGCTTAAGCCTCACTAGCGGGGAGCTGTTTTTT
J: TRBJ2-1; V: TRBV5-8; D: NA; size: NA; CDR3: CASSPGAFYNEQFF; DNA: TGTGCCAGCAGCCCCGGGGCCTTCTACAATGAGCAGTTCTTC
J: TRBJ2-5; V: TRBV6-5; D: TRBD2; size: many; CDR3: CASSYGLAVQETQYF; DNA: TGTGCCAGCAGTTACGGACTAGCGGTACAAGAGACCCAGTACTTC
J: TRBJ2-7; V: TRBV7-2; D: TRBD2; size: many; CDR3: CASSTTPTSGAYEQYF; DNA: TGTGCCAGCAGCACGACTCCCACTAGCGGGGCTTACGAGCAGTACTTC
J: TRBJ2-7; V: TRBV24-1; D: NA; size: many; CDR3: CATSDSVTGTYEQYF; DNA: TGTGCCACCAGTGATTCTGTGACGGGTACCTACGAGCAGTACTTC
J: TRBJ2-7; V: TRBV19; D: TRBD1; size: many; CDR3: CASQGQGASHEQYF; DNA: TGTGCCAGTCAGGGACAGGGGGCCAGCCACGAGCAGTACTTC